This T cell receptor (beta chain) was recorded in a study of identical twins. Via MiXCR, TCRdb re-called the 5' RACE reads, giving one row per CDR3 protein. The sample has hundreds of thousands of distinct CDR3 sequences; just over 7% are singletons. This clonotype was found many times. The V end was cut by 3 bases, the J end by 3 bases, with 18 bases between. The germline CDR1 and CDR2 sequences are SQVTM and ANQGSEA. The CDR3 length is 16 residues. These data were also filed under a second study, of yellow fever vaccine responses in identical twins.

The clonotype comes from a woman under 30 in good health. Sequencing input: PBMCs. This chain uses TRBV29-1 with TRBJ2-1, with a weak D call TRBD2 (6 bases). CDR3 protein: CSVEGPRDSFYNEQFF. The CDR3 DNA is TGCAGCGTTGAGGGGCCCCGGGACTCATTCTACAATGAGCAGTTCTTC.